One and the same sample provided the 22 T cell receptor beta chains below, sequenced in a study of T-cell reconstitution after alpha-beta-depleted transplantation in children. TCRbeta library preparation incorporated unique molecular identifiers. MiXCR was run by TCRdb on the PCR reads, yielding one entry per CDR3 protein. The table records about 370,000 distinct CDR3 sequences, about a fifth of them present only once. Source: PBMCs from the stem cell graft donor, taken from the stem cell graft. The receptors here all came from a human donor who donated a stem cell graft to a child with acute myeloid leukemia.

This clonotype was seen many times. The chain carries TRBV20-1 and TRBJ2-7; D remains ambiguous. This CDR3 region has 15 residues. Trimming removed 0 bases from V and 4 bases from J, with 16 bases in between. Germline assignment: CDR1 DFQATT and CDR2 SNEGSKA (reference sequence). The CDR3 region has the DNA TGCAGTGCTAGAGATAGTGACCCCAATAGATACGAGCAGTACTTC. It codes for CSARDSDPNRYEQYF.

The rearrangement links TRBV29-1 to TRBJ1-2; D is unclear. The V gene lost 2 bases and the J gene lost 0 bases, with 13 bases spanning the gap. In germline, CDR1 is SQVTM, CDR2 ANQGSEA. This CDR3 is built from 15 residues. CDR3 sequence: CSVESHRSSNYGYTF. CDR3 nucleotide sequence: TGCAGCGTTGAATCCCACCGATCCTCTAACTATGGCTACACCTTC.

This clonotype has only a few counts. DNA of the CDR3: TGCAGTGCTAGAGATCGTGGAGTGAAAAACATTCAGTACTTC. As protein: CSARDRGVKNIQYF. The gene calls are TRBV20-1 and TRBJ2-4, with no clear D. Germline V gives CDR1 DFQATT, CDR2 SNEGSKA (reference sequence). Trimming shortened V by 0 bases and J by 4 bases, and 10 bases separated the two germline ends. The CDR3 is 14 amino acids.

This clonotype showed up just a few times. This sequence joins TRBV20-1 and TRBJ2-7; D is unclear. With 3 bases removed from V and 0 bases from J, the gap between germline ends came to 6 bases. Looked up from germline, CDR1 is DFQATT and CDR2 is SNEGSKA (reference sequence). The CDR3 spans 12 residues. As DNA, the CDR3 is TGCAGTGCTAGGGAGAGCTCCTACGAGCAGTACTTC. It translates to CSARESSYEQYF.

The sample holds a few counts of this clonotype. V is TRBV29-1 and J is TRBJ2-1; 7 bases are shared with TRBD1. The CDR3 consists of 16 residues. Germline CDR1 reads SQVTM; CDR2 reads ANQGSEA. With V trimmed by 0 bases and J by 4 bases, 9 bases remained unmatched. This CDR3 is CSVEEKRGPSYNEQFF. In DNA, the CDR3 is TGCAGCGTTGAAGAAAAGAGGGGGCCGTCATACAATGAGCAGTTCTTC.

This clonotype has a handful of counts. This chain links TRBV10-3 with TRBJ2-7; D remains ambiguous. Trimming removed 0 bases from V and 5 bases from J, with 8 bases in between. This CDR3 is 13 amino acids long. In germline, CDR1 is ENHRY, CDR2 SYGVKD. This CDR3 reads CAISESVYDEQYF. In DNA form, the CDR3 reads TGTGCCATCAGTGAGTCCGTCTATGACGAGCAGTACTTC.

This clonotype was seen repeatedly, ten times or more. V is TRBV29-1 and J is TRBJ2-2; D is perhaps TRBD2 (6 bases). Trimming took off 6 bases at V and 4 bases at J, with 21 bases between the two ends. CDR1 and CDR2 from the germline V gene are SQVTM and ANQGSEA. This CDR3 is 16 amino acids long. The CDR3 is CSVLLSQAGSTGELFF. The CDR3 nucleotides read TGCAGCGTCCTACTAAGCCAGGCCGGGAGCACCGGGGAGCTGTTTTTT.

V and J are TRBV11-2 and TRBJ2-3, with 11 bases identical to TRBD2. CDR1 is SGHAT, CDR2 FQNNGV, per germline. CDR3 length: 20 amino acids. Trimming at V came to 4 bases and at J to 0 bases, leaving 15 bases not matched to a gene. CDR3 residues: CASSSHRTSGYYTSTDTQYF. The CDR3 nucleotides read TGTGCCAGCAGCTCGCACAGGACTAGCGGGTATTATACTAGCACAGATACGCAGTATTTT.

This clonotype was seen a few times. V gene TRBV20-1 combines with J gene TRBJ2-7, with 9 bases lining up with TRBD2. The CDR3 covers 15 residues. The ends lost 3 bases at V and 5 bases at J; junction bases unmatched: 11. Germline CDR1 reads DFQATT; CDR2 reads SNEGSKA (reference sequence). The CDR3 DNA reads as TGCAGTGCTAGCTCCCGCTGGCGGGAGGGAGACGAGCAGTACTTC. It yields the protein CSASSRWREGDEQYF.

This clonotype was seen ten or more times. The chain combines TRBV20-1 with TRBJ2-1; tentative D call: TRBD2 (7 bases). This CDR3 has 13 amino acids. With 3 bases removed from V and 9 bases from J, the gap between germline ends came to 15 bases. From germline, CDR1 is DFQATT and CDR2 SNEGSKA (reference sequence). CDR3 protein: CSASRGAAGEQFF. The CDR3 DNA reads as TGCAGTGCTAGTCGGGGGGCTGCAGGTGAGCAGTTCTTC.

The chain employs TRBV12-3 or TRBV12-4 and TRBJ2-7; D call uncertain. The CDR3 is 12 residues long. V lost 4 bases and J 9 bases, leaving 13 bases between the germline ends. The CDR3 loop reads CASSSHAAWQYF. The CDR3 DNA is TGTGCCAGCAGTTCCCACGCGGCATGGCAGTACTTC.

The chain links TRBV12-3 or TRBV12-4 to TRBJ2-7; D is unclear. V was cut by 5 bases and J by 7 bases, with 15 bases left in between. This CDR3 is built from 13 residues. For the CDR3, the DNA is TGTGCCAGCAGTCCAGAGGCGGATTTAGAGCAGTACTTC. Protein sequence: CASSPEADLEQYF.

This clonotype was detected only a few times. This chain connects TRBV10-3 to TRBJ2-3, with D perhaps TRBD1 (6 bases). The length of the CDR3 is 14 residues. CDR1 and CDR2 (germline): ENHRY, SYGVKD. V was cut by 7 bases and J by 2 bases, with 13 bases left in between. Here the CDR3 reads CAITWDITTDTQYF. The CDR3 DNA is TGTGCCATCACTTGGGACATCACCACAGATACGCAGTATTTT.

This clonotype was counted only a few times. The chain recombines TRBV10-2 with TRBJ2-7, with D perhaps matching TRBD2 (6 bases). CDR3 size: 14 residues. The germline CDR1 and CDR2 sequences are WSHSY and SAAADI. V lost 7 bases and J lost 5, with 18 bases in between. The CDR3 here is CASTPGGLEDEQYF. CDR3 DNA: TGCGCCAGCACCCCCGGAGGGCTAGAGGACGAGCAGTACTTC.

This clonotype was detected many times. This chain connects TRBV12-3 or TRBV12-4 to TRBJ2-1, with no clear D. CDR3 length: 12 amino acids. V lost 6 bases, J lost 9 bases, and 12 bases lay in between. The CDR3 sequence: CASSYSNGEQFF. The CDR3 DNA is TGTGCCAGCAGCTACTCAAATGGTGAGCAGTTCTTC.

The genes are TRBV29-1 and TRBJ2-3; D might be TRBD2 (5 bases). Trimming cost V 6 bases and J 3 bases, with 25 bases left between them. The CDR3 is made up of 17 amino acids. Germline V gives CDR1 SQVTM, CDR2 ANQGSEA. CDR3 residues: CSVVLLILEGHTDTQYF. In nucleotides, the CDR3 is TGCAGCGTCGTACTTTTAATCCTAGAGGGTCATACAGATACGCAGTATTTT.

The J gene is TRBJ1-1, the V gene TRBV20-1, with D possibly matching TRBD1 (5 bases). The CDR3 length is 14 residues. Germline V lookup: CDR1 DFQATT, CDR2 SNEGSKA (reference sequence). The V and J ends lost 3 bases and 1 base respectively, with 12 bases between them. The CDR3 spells CSAREPGGNTEAFF. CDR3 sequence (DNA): TGCAGTGCTAGGGAACCTGGGGGGAACACTGAAGCTTTCTTT.

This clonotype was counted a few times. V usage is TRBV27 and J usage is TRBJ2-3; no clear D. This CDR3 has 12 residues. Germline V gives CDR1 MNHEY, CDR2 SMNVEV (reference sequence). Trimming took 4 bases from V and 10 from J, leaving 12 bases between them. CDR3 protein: CASSSTPSPQYF. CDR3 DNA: TGTGCCAGCAGTTCCACTCCGTCCCCGCAGTATTTT.

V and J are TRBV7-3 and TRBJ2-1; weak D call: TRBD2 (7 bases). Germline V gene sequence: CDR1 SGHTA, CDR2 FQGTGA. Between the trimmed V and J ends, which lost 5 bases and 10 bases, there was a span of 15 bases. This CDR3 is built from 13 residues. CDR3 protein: CASSPNREGEQFF. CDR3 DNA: TGTGCCAGCAGCCCGAACAGGGAGGGGGAGCAGTTCTTC.

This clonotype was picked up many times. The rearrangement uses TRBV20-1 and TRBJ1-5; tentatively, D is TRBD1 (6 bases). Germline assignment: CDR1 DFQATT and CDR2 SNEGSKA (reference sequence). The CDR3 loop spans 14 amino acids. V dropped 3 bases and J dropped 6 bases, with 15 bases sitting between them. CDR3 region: CSARVTGSSQPQHF. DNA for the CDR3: TGCAGTGCTAGGGTTACAGGGAGTAGTCAGCCCCAGCATTTT.

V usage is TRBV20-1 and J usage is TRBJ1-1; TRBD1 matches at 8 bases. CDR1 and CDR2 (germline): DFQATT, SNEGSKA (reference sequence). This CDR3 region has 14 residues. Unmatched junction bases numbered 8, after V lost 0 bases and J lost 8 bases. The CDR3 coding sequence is TGCAGTGCTAGAGATAAGGGGACAGGCTGGGAAGCTTTCTTT. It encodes CSARDKGTGWEAFF.

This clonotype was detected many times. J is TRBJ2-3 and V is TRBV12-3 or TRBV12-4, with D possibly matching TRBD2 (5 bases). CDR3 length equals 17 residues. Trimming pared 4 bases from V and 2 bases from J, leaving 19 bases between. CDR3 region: CASSSRGWRVVTDTQYF. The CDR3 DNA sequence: TGTGCCAGCAGTTCCCGTGGGTGGCGGGTAGTCACAGATACGCAGTATTTT.